Below are 9 T cell receptor beta chains sequenced from a single sample in a study of T cells in Graves' hyperthyroidism and ophthalmopathy. RNA transcripts yielded amplified TCR beta CDR3 regions. The HTBI primer set served for first-round RT-PCR of the TCR CDR3. TCRdb reprocessed the multiplex PCR reads via MiXCR and lists one record per CDR3 protein. This repertoire shows 350,000 to 450,000 distinct CDR3 sequences, 11% to 15% found once; its top ten account for around 10%. The specimen was blood. Every receptor here comes from a woman in her fifties or sixties with Graves' hyperthyroidism.

This clonotype was found a few times. The V and J genes are TRBV20-1 and TRBJ1-1; the D is unclear. The germline CDR1 and CDR2 sequences are DFQATT and SNEGSKA (reference sequence). With 6 bases removed from V and 2 bases from J, the gap between germline ends came to 7 bases. The CDR3 runs to 11 residues. The CDR3 bases are TGCAGTGCCCGGATTAACACTGAAGCTTTCTTT. Amino acid sequence: CSARINTEAFF.

The chain uses TRBV13 and TRBJ2-5; D gene ambiguous. V was cut by 9 bases and J by 5 bases, with 13 bases left in between. Germline V CDR1 and CDR2: PRHDT, FYEKMQ (reference sequence). The CDR3 covers 12 residues. This CDR3 is CASSYISETQYF. CDR3 DNA sequence: TGTGCCAGTTCGTATATCTCGGAGACCCAGTACTTC.

This chain links TRBV27 with TRBJ2-5; D is perhaps TRBD2 (6 bases). V lost 2 bases to trimming and J lost 2 bases, with 21 bases between them. Germline V gives CDR1 MNHEY, CDR2 SMNVEV (reference sequence). The CDR3 runs to 18 residues. This CDR3 reads CASSLRYPTASEQETQYF. In DNA, the CDR3 is TGTGCCAGCAGTTTACGTTATCCGACGGCTAGCGAACAAGAGACCCAGTACTTC.

In this sample, this clonotype turned up many times. The chain carries TRBV28 and TRBJ1-4; D is ambiguous. V shed 6 bases and J shed 5 bases, with 19 bases lying between them. Germline values: CDR1 MDHEN, CDR2 SYDVKM. The CDR3 spans 16 residues. CDR3 DNA sequence: TGTGCCAGCAGCAGTTTACGTACCGGGAGGAATGAAAAACTGTTTTTT. This encodes CASSSLRTGRNEKLFF. Drawing the rest from reference TRBV28 and TRBJ1-4, the complete variable domain is DVKVTQSSRYLVKRTGEKVFLECVQDMDHENMFWYRQDPGLGLRLIYFSYDVKMKEKGDIPEGYSVSREKKERFSLILESASTNQTSMYLCASSSLRTGRNEKLFFGSGTQLSVL.

This clonotype has a count of ten or more. The rearrangement links TRBV20-1 to TRBJ2-1; D may be TRBD1 (5 bases). CDR1 is DFQATT and CDR2 is SNEGSKA in the germline V gene (reference sequence). V gave up 1 base and J gave up 0 bases, with 7 bases separating them. This CDR3 spans 14 amino acids. The CDR3 nucleotides read TGCAGTGCTAGAGTCAGGGTCTCCTACAATGAGCAGTTCTTC. Residues: CSARVRVSYNEQFF.

The rearrangement links TRBV20-1 to TRBJ2-1; 9 bases line up with TRBD2. Germline V gene lookup returns CDR1 DFQATT and CDR2 SNEGSKA (reference sequence). The CDR3 covers 14 residues. The J segment lost 7 bases and the V segment lost 2 bases, leaving 6 bases of the junction unmatched. CDR3 in amino acids: CSARLPSGMNEQFF. The CDR3, as DNA: TGCAGTGCTAGATTGCCTAGCGGGATGAATGAGCAGTTCTTC.

The chain recombines TRBV20-1 with TRBJ2-3; 12 positions match TRBD2. V lost 6 bases, J lost 5 bases, and 9 bases stayed unmatched. This CDR3 has 15 residues. The germline V gene encodes CDR1 DFQATT and CDR2 SNEGSKA (reference sequence). The CDR3: CSAEHLGLAGDTQYF. DNA for the CDR3: TGCAGTGCCGAACACTTGGGACTAGCGGGAGATACGCAGTATTTT.

This clonotype has more than one count but fewer than ten. This may be a read error, as it is one base from a much larger clone. The genes are TRBV11-2 and TRBJ2-5; a possible D gene is TRBD1 (5 bases). CDR1 SGHAT and CDR2 FQNNGV come from the germline V gene. The CDR3 contains 16 residues. CDR3: CASSYGARSLGEIQYF. The CDR3 region has the DNA TGTGCCAGCAGCTATGGGGCAAGGAGCCTCGGCGAGATCCAGTACTTC.

The J gene is TRBJ1-4, the V gene TRBV19, with D tentatively TRBD1 (6 bases). The CDR3 contains 15 residues. The V gene lost 5 bases and the J gene lost 5 bases, with 15 bases spanning the gap. Germline V gives CDR1 LNHDA, CDR2 SQIVND (reference sequence). CDR3: CASSGLGTPNEKLFF. The CDR3 DNA follows: TGTGCCAGTAGTGGTCTAGGGACACCCAATGAAAAACTGTTTTTT.